What follows are 18 T cell receptor beta chains derived from one specimen sequenced in a study of blood T cell repertoires in COVID-19 (dated by TCRdb to about 2020). Library creation used the immunoSEQ multiplex PCR assay. TCRdb took over this immuneACCESS table, retaining in-frame rearrangements with V and J assigned. Such tables are incomplete; in checked studies, under half of the missing clones stem from an unresolved V gene, and the remainder is unexplained. In this sample the table shows 55,000 to 90,000 clones, around 85% of which occur a single time. The top ten clonotypes cover approximately 35% of the sample. Sequencing was performed on peripheral blood. These receptors all stem from a woman of 80 years or more with active or convalescent COVID-19.

The chain carries TRBV4-1 and TRBJ2-3, with 9 bases aligning to TRBD1. Looked up from germline, CDR1 is MGHRA and CDR2 is YSYEKL. CDR3 length: 16 residues. Unmatched junction bases numbered 9, after V lost 4 bases and J lost 4 bases. The CDR3 reads CASSREDRGFPDTQYF. For the CDR3, the DNA is TGCGCCAGCAGCCGGGAGGACAGGGGTTTTCCAGATACGCAGTATTTT.

This clone was seen a handful of times. The V call is TRBV19, the J call TRBJ1-1; possible D gene TRBD1, 5 bases. The CDR3 length is 13 residues. V lost 4 bases to trimming and J lost 5 bases, with 11 bases between them. In germline, CDR1 is LNHDA, CDR2 SQIVND (reference sequence). The DNA for the CDR3 is TGTGCCAGTAGTACTCGACAGAGGACTGAAGCTTTCTTT. It is translated as CASSTRQRTEAFF.

The rearrangement uses TRBV10-3 and TRBJ1-2; D might be TRBD1 (5 bases). Per germline, CDR1 ENHRY and CDR2 SYGVKD. The CDR3 spans 13 residues. The germline V and J ends were trimmed by 11 bases and 3 bases, with 16 bases remaining between them. CDR3: CAPFPGLDYGYTF. As DNA, the CDR3 is TGTGCCCCCTTTCCAGGGTTGGACTATGGCTACACCTTC.

This chain joins TRBV7-2 and TRBJ1-2; D is undetermined. This CDR3 has 11 amino acids. V shed 6 bases and J shed 11 bases, with 13 bases lying between them. CDR1 SGHTA and CDR2 FQGNSA come from the germline V gene. The CDR3 spells CASRRELRYTF. For the CDR3, the DNA is TGTGCCAGCAGACGGGAACTGAGGTACACCTTC.

The DNA for the CDR3 is TGTGCCAGCGGGCGTGATAGCAATCAGCCCCAGCATTTT. It is translated as CASGRDSNQPQHF. V and J are TRBV7-8 and TRBJ1-5, with D unclear. Deletions cut 8 bases from V and 0 bases from J, with 8 bases between. CDR1 and CDR2 (germline): SGHVS, FQNEAQ. This CDR3 is 13 amino acids long.

This clone was seen once. The chain uses TRBV7-2 and TRBJ2-3; 14 bases are a match to TRBD2. CDR3 length: 19 residues. V lost 6 bases to trimming and J lost 0 bases; unmatched junction nucleotides: 11. CDR1 and CDR2 from the germline V gene are SGHTA and FQGNSA. CDR3 DNA sequence: TGTGCCAGCAGTTACCGACTAGCGGGGGGGCCGGAGAGCACAGATACGCAGTATTTT. Protein: CASSYRLAGGPESTDTQYF.

This clone was seen just once. The rearrangement joins TRBV28 to TRBJ1-6; D remains unclear. Germline loops: CDR1 MDHEN, CDR2 SYDVKM. The CDR3 is 14 residues long. V was shortened by 8 bases and J by 7 bases, with 15 bases between the two germline ends. The CDR3 DNA follows: TGTGCCAGCCTTCATGCCATTAGCAATTCACCCCTCCACTTT. It codes for CASLHAISNSPLHF.

The chain employs TRBV5-1 and TRBJ2-7, with 7 bases identical to TRBD2. The CDR3 has 16 amino acids. Germline V gene data show CDR1 as SGHRS and CDR2 as YFSETQ. Trimming took 0 bases from V and 6 from J; bases not matched to a gene: 12. This CDR3 reads CASSLDSRRERGEQYF. For the CDR3, the DNA is TGCGCCAGCAGCTTGGATTCCAGGCGGGAGAGGGGCGAGCAGTACTTC.

CDR3 coding DNA: TGCGCCAGCAGCCAAGATCCGTCGGGGTATGAAGACTATGGCTACACCTTC. Its translation: CASSQDPSGYEDYGYTF. This chain uses TRBV4-1 with TRBJ1-2; D is uncertain. Germline CDR1 MGHRA, CDR2 YSYEKL. This CDR3 is 17 amino acids long. V lost 0 bases to trimming and J lost 3 bases, with 17 bases between them.

This chain joins TRBV30 and TRBJ2-2; 7 nucleotides line up with TRBD2. The CDR3 is 14 residues long. Germline V gene sequence: CDR1 GTSNPN, CDR2 SVGIG (reference sequence). V shed 1 base, J shed 3 bases, and the junction held 2 bases outside the gene matches. The CDR3 DNA is TGTGCCTGGAGTGGCGGGGGATACACCGGGGAGCTGTTTTTT. Translated, it gives CAWSGGGYTGELFF.

The rearrangement links TRBV6-6 to TRBJ1-5; D is possibly TRBD1 (5 bases). The V and J ends lost 2 bases and 5 bases respectively, with 10 bases between them. The CDR3 totals 14 residues. Germline values: CDR1 MNHNY, CDR2 SVGAGI (reference sequence). The CDR3 sequence is CASSYLGGDQPQHF. In DNA, the CDR3 is TGTGCCAGCAGTTACCTGGGGGGGGATCAGCCCCAGCATTTT.

This clone has only one observation. The chain uses TRBV19 and TRBJ2-5, with D possibly being TRBD2 (6 bases). The CDR3 runs 16 residues. Germline CDR1 and CDR2: LNHDA and SQIVND (reference sequence). Trimming stripped 9 bases from V and 5 bases from J, with 25 bases between. The CDR3, as DNA: TGTGCCAGCACTAACACCTACTCGCCTGGGGGGGAGACCCAGTACTTC. Translated, it gives CASTNTYSPGGETQYF.

The rearrangement joins TRBV6-1 to TRBJ2-1, with 8 positions matching TRBD2. This CDR3 spans 13 amino acids. Trimming cost V 2 bases and J 16 bases; bases outside gene matches: 10. Germline CDR1 is MNHNS and CDR2 is SASEGT. DNA for the CDR3: TGTGCCAGCAGTGAATTCGGCGGGGGGTTAAGATTCTTC. Protein: CASSEFGGGLRFF.

V gene TRBV11-2 combines with J gene TRBJ2-7, with TRBD1 as a possible D gene (5 bases). The V gene's germline CDR1 is SGHAT and CDR2 FQNNGV. The CDR3 consists of 17 residues. V gave up 4 bases and J gave up 0 bases, with 19 bases separating them. The CDR3 region is CASSSDSGITFSYEQYF. The DNA of the CDR3 is TGTGCCAGCAGCTCTGATTCAGGGATAACCTTCTCCTACGAGCAGTACTTC.

This clone was observed once. This chain connects TRBV30 to TRBJ1-1, with D unclear. The CDR3 sequence is 13 residues long. CDR1 is GTSNPN, CDR2 SVGIG, per germline (reference sequence). V shed 0 bases and J shed 1 base, with 6 bases lying between them. CDR3 amino acids: CAWSVGENTEAFF. As DNA, the CDR3 is TGTGCCTGGAGTGTCGGGGAGAACACTGAAGCTTTCTTT.

The chain links TRBV19 to TRBJ1-4, with D perhaps TRBD1 (6 bases). The CDR3 spans 14 residues. CDR1 is LNHDA, CDR2 SQIVND, per germline (reference sequence). V lost 3 bases and J lost 8, with 13 bases in between. CDR3 nucleotide sequence: TGTGCCAGTAGTATCAGCAGGGGAGCCGAAAAACTGTTTTTT. This codes for CASSISRGAEKLFF.

The chain joins TRBV5-4 to TRBJ2-3; 14 positions agree with TRBD2. The length of the CDR3 is 16 residues. The V gene end was trimmed by 2 bases and the J gene end by 4 bases; junction bases not matched to a gene: 3. Germline CDR1 and CDR2: SGHNT and YYREEE (reference sequence). The CDR3 sequence: CASSFWTSGGPDTQYF. Written as DNA, the CDR3 is TGTGCCAGCAGCTTTTGGACTAGCGGGGGGCCAGATACGCAGTATTTT.

The chain uses TRBV27 and TRBJ1-1; D not resolved. The CDR3 spans 13 residues. V was cut by 4 bases and J by 5 bases, with 11 bases left in between. From germline, CDR1 is MNHEY and CDR2 SMNVEV (reference sequence). The chain's CDR3 is CASSWGVATEAFF. The CDR3 nucleotides are TGTGCCAGCAGTTGGGGAGTAGCGACTGAAGCTTTCTTT.